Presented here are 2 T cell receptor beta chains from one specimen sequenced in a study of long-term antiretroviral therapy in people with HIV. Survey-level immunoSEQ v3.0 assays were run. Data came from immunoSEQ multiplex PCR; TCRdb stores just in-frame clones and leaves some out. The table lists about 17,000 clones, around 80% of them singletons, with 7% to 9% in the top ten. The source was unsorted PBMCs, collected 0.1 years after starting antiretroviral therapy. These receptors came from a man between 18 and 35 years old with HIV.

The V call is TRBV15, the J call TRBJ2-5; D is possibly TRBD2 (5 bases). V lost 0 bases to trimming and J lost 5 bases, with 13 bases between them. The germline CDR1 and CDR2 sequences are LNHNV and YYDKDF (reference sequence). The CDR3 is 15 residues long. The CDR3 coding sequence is TGTGCCACCAGCAGAGATAGGGAACTAGTGGAGACCCAGTACTTC. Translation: CATSRDRELVETQYF.

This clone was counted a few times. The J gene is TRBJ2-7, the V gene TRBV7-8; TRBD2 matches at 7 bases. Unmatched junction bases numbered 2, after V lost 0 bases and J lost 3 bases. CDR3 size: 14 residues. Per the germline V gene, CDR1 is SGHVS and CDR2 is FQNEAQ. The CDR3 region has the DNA TGTGCCAGCAGCTTAGCGGGAGGGGACTACGAGCAGTACTTC. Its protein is CASSLAGGDYEQYF.